This TCR beta chain was identified in a study of blood T cell repertoires in COVID-19. Overall study context: Spain, Italy and the United States supplied samples that represented acute and convalescent COVID-19.

Germline V CDR1 and CDR2: SGHRS, YFSETQ. CDR3 length equals 14 residues. V was trimmed by 2 bases and J by 6 bases, leaving 11 bases between them. This clone was counted a few times. Repertoires were generated with immunoSEQ multiplex PCR, while TCRdb's copy carries only in-frame clones and drops some. The sample lists fewer than 150,000 clones, just under 85% occurring once. V gene TRBV5-1 combines with J gene TRBJ2-2, with a possible D match to TRBD2 (6 bases). This TCR was sampled from a human donor in a cohort sampled during active COVID-19. Input material: peripheral blood. CDR3 sequence (DNA): TGCGCCAGCAGCTTAAATTCGGGGGCCGGGGAGCTGTTTTTT. Amino acids: CASSLNSGAGELFF.